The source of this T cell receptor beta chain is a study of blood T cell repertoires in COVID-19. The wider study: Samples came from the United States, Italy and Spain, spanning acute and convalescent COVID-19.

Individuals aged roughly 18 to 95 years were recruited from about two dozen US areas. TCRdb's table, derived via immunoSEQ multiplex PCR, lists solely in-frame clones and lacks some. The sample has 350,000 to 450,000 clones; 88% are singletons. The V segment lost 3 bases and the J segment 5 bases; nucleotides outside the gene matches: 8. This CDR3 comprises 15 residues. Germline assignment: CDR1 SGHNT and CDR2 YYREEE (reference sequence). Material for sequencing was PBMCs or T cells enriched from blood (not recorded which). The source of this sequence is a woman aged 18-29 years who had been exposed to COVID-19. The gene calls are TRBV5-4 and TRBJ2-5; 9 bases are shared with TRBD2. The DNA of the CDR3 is TGTGCCAGCAGCTCCTTCGCGGGGGGGGTGGAGACCCAGTACTTC. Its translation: CASSSFAGGVETQYF.